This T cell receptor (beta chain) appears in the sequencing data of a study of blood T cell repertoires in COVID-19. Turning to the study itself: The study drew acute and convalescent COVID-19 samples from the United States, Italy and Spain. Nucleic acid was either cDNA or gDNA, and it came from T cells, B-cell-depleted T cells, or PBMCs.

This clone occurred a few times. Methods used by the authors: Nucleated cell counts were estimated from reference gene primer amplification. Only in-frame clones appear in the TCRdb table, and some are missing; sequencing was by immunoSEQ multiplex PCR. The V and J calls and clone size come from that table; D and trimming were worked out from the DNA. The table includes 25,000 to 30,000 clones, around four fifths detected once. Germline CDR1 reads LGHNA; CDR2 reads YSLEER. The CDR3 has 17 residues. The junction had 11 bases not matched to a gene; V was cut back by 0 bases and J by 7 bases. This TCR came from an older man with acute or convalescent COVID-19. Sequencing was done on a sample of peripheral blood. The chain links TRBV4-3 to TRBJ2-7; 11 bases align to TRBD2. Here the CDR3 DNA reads TGCGCCAGCAGCCAAGATTTAGTAACTAGCGGGAGTGGTGAGCAGTACTTC. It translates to CASSQDLVTSGSGEQYF.